These T cell receptor beta chains were read from a single sample in a study of T cell responses to AZD1222 COVID-19 vaccine. Assay: immunoSEQ multiplex PCR; the TCRdb copy retains only in-frame clones and omits some. The data show 70,000 to 90,000 clones, around nine tenths seen once. The starting material was peripheral blood, obtained on day 0 of AZD1222 vaccination. The source of these receptors is an adult in good health. The CDR3 runs from the conserved cysteine through the conserved F or W. The D gene is left open where the match is weak. Clone size, where shown, is once, few, many, or a class for clones that have expanded.

TGTGCCAGCAGTTTATTGGGGACTGAGCAGTTCTTC CASSLLGTEQFF . TRBJ2-1 . TRBV27
TGTGCCAGCAGTGACGGAGGATACACTGAAGCTTTCTTT CASSDGGYTEAFF . TRBJ1-1 . TRBV28
TGCGCCAGCAGCCAAGATTTGTTCAGGACGAACACTGAAGCTTTCTTT CASSQDLFRTNTEAFF . TRBJ1-1 . TRBV4-1
TGCGCCAGCAGCTTCGCCGGGACAGGGGGATACGAGCAGTACTTC CASSFAGTGGYEQYF . TRBJ2-7 TRBD1 TRBV5-1
TGCAGCGTTGGGCTAGCGGGGGGGCCCGGGGAGCTGTTTTTT CSVGLAGGPGELFF . TRBJ2-2 TRBD2 TRBV29-1
TGCGCCAGCAGCTTGGAGGGACAGAGTACAGATACGCAGTATTTT CASSLEGQSTDTQYF . TRBJ2-3 TRBD1 TRBV5-1
TGTGCCAGCAGCGGCGAACTGGCCAAACTGTTTTTT CASSGELAKLFF . TRBJ1-4 . TRBV25-1
TGTGCCAGCAGTCCTAATCCAGGGGGCAGGGGGTCCCACGAGCAGTACTTC CASSPNPGGRGSHEQYF . TRBJ2-7 TRBD1 TRBV28
TGTGCCACCAGTGATTTGCTTACCTTCAGGGAGACTGAAGCTTTCTTT CATSDLLTFRETEAFF . TRBJ1-1 . TRBV24-1
TGTGCCAGCAGCGTTACAGGGGATAGCTATGGCTACACCTTC CASSVTGDSYGYTF once TRBJ1-2 TRBD1 TRBV3-1/TRBV3-2
TGCAGTGCTAGAGACAGGGACATTCAGTACTTC CSARDRDIQYF . TRBJ2-4 . TRBV20-1
TGTGCGGTGGGAGAACACAACACCGGGGAGCTGTTTTTT CAVGEHNTGELFF . TRBJ2-2 . TRBV28
TGTGCCAGCAGCCACGGTTCACCCCTCCACTTT CASSHGSPLHF . TRBJ1-6 . TRBV3-1/TRBV3-2
TGTGCCAGCGTACCTTCGACAGGGGCCGGCTACACCTTC CASVPSTGAGYTF . TRBJ1-2 TRBD1 TRBV7-9
TGTGCCAAGGACAGGCAGAACACTGAAGCTTTCTTT CAKDRQNTEAFF . TRBJ1-1 TRBD1 TRBV30
TGTGCCAGTAGTTCAGGGGTTCTGAGCACTGAAGCTTTCTTT CASSSGVLSTEAFF . TRBJ1-1 . TRBV19
TGCGCCAGCAGCTTGGTTACAGCAAGCACAGATACGCAGTATTTT CASSLVTASTDTQYF . TRBJ2-3 . TRBV5-1
TGCGCCAGCAGCCAAGAGGGACTAGCGGGATATCAGAGCTCCTACAATGAGCAGTTCTTC CASSQEGLAGYQSSYNEQFF . TRBJ2-1 TRBD2 TRBV4-1
TGCAGCGTTGCCGTCACAGGTACCTACGAGCAGTACTTC CSVAVTGTYEQYF . TRBJ2-7 . TRBV29-1
TGTGCCAGCAACGCCGGGGCCCTTAAGGAGCAGTACTTC CASNAGALKEQYF . TRBJ2-7 . TRBV2
TGTGCCAGCAGCGACGGGACGGGCCTCTCACCCCTCCACTTT CASSDGTGLSPLHF once TRBJ1-6 . TRBV9
TGTGCCAGCAGTTCCCTCACATCTAACTATGGCTACACCTTC CASSSLTSNYGYTF . TRBJ1-2 . TRBV6-5
TGTGCCAGCAGCTCGGGACAGGGGAGCTGGGGCTACACCTTC CASSSGQGSWGYTF . TRBJ1-2 TRBD1 TRBV5-8
TGTGCCAGTTCGGGGCGGAACTATGGCTACACCTTC CASSGRNYGYTF . TRBJ1-2 . TRBV19
TGTGCCAGCAGTTTAGAGACAGCCGTTGGAAACACCATATATTTT CASSLETAVGNTIYF . TRBJ1-3 . TRBV28
TGTGCCAGTAGTTACGGTGCAACTAATGAAAAACTGTTTTTT CASSYGATNEKLFF . TRBJ1-4 . TRBV19
TGTGCCAGCAGCCCGCCGGGGACAGGGGCCACTGAAGCTTTCTTT CASSPPGTGATEAFF . TRBJ1-1 TRBD1 TRBV3-1/TRBV3-2
TGCGCCAGCAGCCAAAGGACAGGGGGAAATCAGCCCCAGCATTTT CASSQRTGGNQPQHF . TRBJ1-5 TRBD1 TRBV4-1
TGTGCCACCAGCAGAGTGACTAGCGACTCATACGAGCAGTACTTC CATSRVTSDSYEQYF . TRBJ2-7 TRBD2 TRBV15
TGTGCCAGCAGTCCCCAGAACTACGAGCAGTACTTC CASSPQNYEQYF . TRBJ2-7 . TRBV12-3/TRBV12-4
TGCGCCAGCAGCTTGGAGGAAAGACAGTTCTTC CASSLEERQFF few TRBJ2-1 . TRBV5-1
TGCGCCAGCAGCTTGGCGGATTATAATTCACCCCTCCACTTT CASSLADYNSPLHF . TRBJ1-6 . TRBV5-1
TGTGCCAGTAGTATTTGGGACAGGGTCAATCAGCCCCAGCATTTT CASSIWDRVNQPQHF . TRBJ1-5 TRBD1 TRBV19
TGTGCCAGCAGCCAAACACAGGGGCGCCTTTCACCCCTCCACTTT CASSQTQGRLSPLHF . TRBJ1-6 TRBD1 TRBV14
TGTGCCAGCAGTTACCGGGGACCGCAGAACACTGAAGCTTTCTTT CASSYRGPQNTEAFF . TRBJ1-1 . TRBV6-6
TGTGCCAGCCGGGTAAGGGCGAACACTGAAGCTTTCTTT CASRVRANTEAFF . TRBJ1-1 . TRBV28
TGTGCCAGTAGTGTGGGTGTGGGCAATCAGCCCCAGCATTTT CASSVGVGNQPQHF . TRBJ1-5 . TRBV19